Included here is one T cell receptor (beta chain) sequence, with context. The data were taken from a study of cytomegalovirus exposure and HLA in healthy donors. 60 Vbeta and 13 Jbeta primers were used in PCR. Assay: immunoSEQ multiplex PCR; the TCRdb copy retains only in-frame clones and omits some. Among around 110,000 clones listed, 55% to 65% were seen once. V lost 4 bases and J lost 0; bases outside the gene matches: 9. This CDR3 has 19 amino acids. In germline, CDR1 is SGHRS, CDR2 YFSETQ. The chain recombines TRBV5-1 with TRBJ2-1; 14 bases are shared with TRBD2. Sequenced sample: PBMCs. The receptor comes from a woman between 35 and 50 years old in good health and CMV-seropositive. The CDR3 DNA reads as TGCGCCAGCAGCCGGGGACTAGCGGGAGTGATTAGCTCCTACAATGAGCAGTTCTTC. Amino acids: CASSRGLAGVISSYNEQFF.